This T cell receptor beta chain derives from a study of blood T cell repertoires in COVID-19. Looking at the study overall: From T cells, B-cell-depleted T cells, or PBMCs came the material, which was cDNA or gDNA.

The CDR3 extends over 15 amino acids. Trimming removed 6 bases from V and 4 bases from J; junction bases left unmatched: 9. The germline gives CDR1 ENHRY, CDR2 SYGVKD. Assay used: immunoSEQ multiplex PCR; TCRdb lists only in-frame clones, some missing. The table lists about 230,000 clones, around 78% of them singletons, with roughly 2.7% in the top ten. The TCR originated in a woman in her seventies with active or convalescent COVID-19. Specimen: peripheral blood. V usage is TRBV10-3 and J usage is TRBJ2-7; 10 bases agree with TRBD1. CDR3 residues: CAISSPGQGIYEQYF. DNA for the CDR3: TGTGCCATCAGCTCCCCGGGACAGGGGATTTACGAGCAGTACTTC.